This passage covers 16 T cell receptor beta chains from one sample sequenced in a study of CD8 T cells in ankylosing spondylitis. Overall study findings and caveats: Several highly homologous variants formed a TCR beta motif that appeared characteristic of ankylosing spondylitis blood.

No antigen has been assigned to these receptors. Each CDR3 protein gets one entry after TCRdb re-called the 5' RACE reads with MiXCR. The sample lists roughly 670,000 distinct CDR3 sequences, 15% to 20% seen once, with approximately 18% in the top ten. What was sequenced was blood, either unsorted or a sorted T cell fraction (not recorded which). The receptors derive from a male donor with ankylosing spondylitis.

The chain links TRBV20-1 to TRBJ2-7; 7 positions agree with TRBD2. The CDR3 loop spans 14 amino acids. The germline CDR1 and CDR2 sequences are DFQATT and SNEGSKA (reference sequence). After removal of 6 bases from V and 5 bases from J, the junction contained 13 bases not matched to a gene. CDR3 region: CSAIHRDYPHEQYF. For the CDR3, the DNA is TGCAGTGCGATTCACCGGGACTATCCGCACGAGCAGTACTTC.

V usage is TRBV20-1 and J usage is TRBJ2-1, with 7 bases lining up with TRBD2. The V gene end was trimmed by 3 bases and the J gene end by 8 bases; junction bases not matched to a gene: 4. This CDR3 has 12 residues. The germline V gene has CDR1 DFQATT and CDR2 SNEGSKA (reference sequence). The CDR3 DNA follows: TGCAGTGCTAGTAGCCGGGGGGATGAGCAGTTCTTC. Translated: CSASSRGDEQFF.

This clonotype appeared a few times. The J gene is TRBJ2-7, the V gene TRBV12-3 or TRBV12-4; D gene unclear. This CDR3 contains 14 residues. The V end lost 2 bases, the J end lost 5 bases, and 13 bases lay between the germline ends. This CDR3 reads CASSLTLRGDEQYF. As DNA, the CDR3 is TGTGCCAGCAGTTTAACCCTCCGAGGAGACGAGCAGTACTTC.

V usage is TRBV7-2 and J usage is TRBJ2-5; D is perhaps TRBD2 (6 bases). This CDR3 has 14 amino acids. Trimming left V 3 bases short and J 3 bases short, with 11 bases between. Germline CDR1 SGHTA, CDR2 FQGNSA. This chain's CDR3 is CASSLRGKEETQYF. For the CDR3, the DNA is TGTGCCAGCAGCTTGCGCGGGAAAGAAGAGACCCAGTACTTC.

This sequence joins TRBV15 and TRBJ1-2; tentative D call: TRBD1 (5 bases). The CDR3 totals 14 residues. From germline, CDR1 is LNHNV and CDR2 YYDKDF (reference sequence). V gave up 1 base and J gave up 4 bases, with 10 bases separating them. Written as DNA, the CDR3 is TGTGCCACCAGCAGAGCGGGGGGTATCTATGGCTACACCTTC. It encodes CATSRAGGIYGYTF.

J is TRBJ2-7 and V is TRBV5-1; D is possibly TRBD1 (8 bases). V lost 5 bases, J lost 5 bases, and 14 bases lay in between. This CDR3 is built from 13 residues. CDR1 and CDR2 from the germline V gene are SGHRS and YFSETQ. CDR3 sequence: CASRQGEGHEQYF. The CDR3 region has the DNA TGCGCCAGCAGACAGGGGGAGGGACACGAGCAGTACTTC.

In this sample, this clonotype turned up many times. This chain connects TRBV7-9 to TRBJ1-2; 7 bases agree with TRBD1. The germline CDR1 and CDR2 sequences are SEHNR and FQNEAQ (reference sequence). With 2 bases clipped from V and 5 bases from J, the junction kept 11 bases outside the gene matches. This CDR3 has 16 amino acids. CDR3 DNA sequence: TGTGCCAGCAGCTTATGGCCGGGACAGAGCGAGTATGGCTACACCTTC. It encodes CASSLWPGQSEYGYTF.

This clonotype was counted between two and nine times. This chain uses TRBV2 with TRBJ1-1, with D unresolved. Germline CDR1 and CDR2: SNHLY and FYNNEI. V was shortened by 8 bases and J by 0 bases, with 10 bases between the two germline ends. The CDR3 loop spans 13 amino acids. CDR3 protein: CASLAQMNTEAFF. The CDR3 DNA reads TGTGCCAGCCTCGCCCAGATGAACACTGAAGCTTTCTTT.

Only a few counts were recorded for this clonotype. V is TRBV4-1 and J is TRBJ2-3; TRBD2 aligns across 10 bases. The CDR3 consists of 16 residues. The germline CDR1 and CDR2 sequences are MGHRA and YSYEKL. V shed 3 bases and J 8 bases; nucleotides not matched to a gene: 11. The CDR3 DNA sequence: TGCGCCAGCAGCCACGATGCTAGCGGGAGTTCGGGTACGCAGTATTTT. It translates to CASSHDASGSSGTQYF.

This clonotype showed up just a few times. The chain has TRBV5-1 and TRBJ1-1; D not resolved. Between the trimmed V and J ends, which lost 2 bases and 1 base, there was a span of 12 bases. Germline V gene sequence: CDR1 SGHRS, CDR2 YFSETQ. The CDR3 loop spans 15 amino acids. The CDR3 sequence: CASSLSSQPNTEAFF. The CDR3 DNA sequence: TGCGCCAGCAGCTTAAGTTCCCAACCGAACACTGAAGCTTTCTTT.

The genes are TRBV3-1 and TRBJ2-1, with D perhaps TRBD2 (5 bases). Per the germline V gene, CDR1 is LGHDT and CDR2 is YNNKEL (reference sequence). The CDR3 has 13 residues. V gave up 11 bases and J gave up 7 bases, with 18 bases separating them. The CDR3 sequence is CAGSSGMGNEQFF. CDR3 bases: TGTGCCGGCTCGTCGGGGATGGGGAATGAGCAGTTCTTC.

This clonotype was detected a few times. V gene TRBV5-1 combines with J gene TRBJ2-3; TRBD1 is a possible D gene (6 bases). V lost 0 bases and J lost 3, with 11 bases in between. CDR3 size: 15 residues. Germline V gene sequence: CDR1 SGHRS, CDR2 YFSETQ. The CDR3 spells CASSLGGQSTDTQYF. The CDR3 nucleotides read TGCGCCAGCAGCTTGGGCGGACAGTCGACAGATACGCAGTATTTT.

This clonotype appeared a few times. The chain combines TRBV7-9 with TRBJ1-4; D is possibly TRBD1 (5 bases). Germline V gives CDR1 SEHNR, CDR2 FQNEAQ (reference sequence). V was trimmed by 1 base and J by 8 bases, leaving 14 bases between them. This CDR3 region has 15 residues. Here the CDR3 reads CASSLGYGAGEKLFF. The DNA of the CDR3 is TGTGCCAGCAGCTTAGGATACGGGGCAGGCGAAAAACTGTTTTTT.

The chain carries TRBV12-3 or TRBV12-4 and TRBJ2-2; 10 positions agree with TRBD2. The CDR3 is made up of 20 amino acids. Unmatched junction bases numbered 16, after V lost 5 bases and J lost 1 base. CDR3 sequence: CASSPALPAGGLGNTGELFF. The CDR3 DNA reads TGTGCCAGCAGTCCTGCACTCCCAGCGGGGGGGCTTGGGAACACCGGGGAGCTGTTTTTT.

The V and J genes are TRBV2 and TRBJ2-1, with 10 positions matching TRBD2. This CDR3 region has 13 residues. The V segment lost 6 bases and the J segment 7 bases; nucleotides outside the gene matches: 3. From germline, CDR1 is SNHLY and CDR2 FYNNEI. This CDR3 reads CASRTSGPNEQFF. The DNA of the CDR3 is TGTGCCAGCAGGACTAGCGGGCCTAATGAGCAGTTCTTC.

This clonotype was detected a few times. The chain joins TRBV12-3 or TRBV12-4 to TRBJ1-5; 9 bases fit TRBD1. The V and J ends lost 0 bases and 3 bases, in that order; junction bases with no gene match: 9. There are 18 residues in the CDR3. The CDR3 nucleotides read TGTGCCAGCAGTTTAGCAGCACGCGGGACAGGGTACAATCAGCCCCAGCATTTT. Protein: CASSLAARGTGYNQPQHF.